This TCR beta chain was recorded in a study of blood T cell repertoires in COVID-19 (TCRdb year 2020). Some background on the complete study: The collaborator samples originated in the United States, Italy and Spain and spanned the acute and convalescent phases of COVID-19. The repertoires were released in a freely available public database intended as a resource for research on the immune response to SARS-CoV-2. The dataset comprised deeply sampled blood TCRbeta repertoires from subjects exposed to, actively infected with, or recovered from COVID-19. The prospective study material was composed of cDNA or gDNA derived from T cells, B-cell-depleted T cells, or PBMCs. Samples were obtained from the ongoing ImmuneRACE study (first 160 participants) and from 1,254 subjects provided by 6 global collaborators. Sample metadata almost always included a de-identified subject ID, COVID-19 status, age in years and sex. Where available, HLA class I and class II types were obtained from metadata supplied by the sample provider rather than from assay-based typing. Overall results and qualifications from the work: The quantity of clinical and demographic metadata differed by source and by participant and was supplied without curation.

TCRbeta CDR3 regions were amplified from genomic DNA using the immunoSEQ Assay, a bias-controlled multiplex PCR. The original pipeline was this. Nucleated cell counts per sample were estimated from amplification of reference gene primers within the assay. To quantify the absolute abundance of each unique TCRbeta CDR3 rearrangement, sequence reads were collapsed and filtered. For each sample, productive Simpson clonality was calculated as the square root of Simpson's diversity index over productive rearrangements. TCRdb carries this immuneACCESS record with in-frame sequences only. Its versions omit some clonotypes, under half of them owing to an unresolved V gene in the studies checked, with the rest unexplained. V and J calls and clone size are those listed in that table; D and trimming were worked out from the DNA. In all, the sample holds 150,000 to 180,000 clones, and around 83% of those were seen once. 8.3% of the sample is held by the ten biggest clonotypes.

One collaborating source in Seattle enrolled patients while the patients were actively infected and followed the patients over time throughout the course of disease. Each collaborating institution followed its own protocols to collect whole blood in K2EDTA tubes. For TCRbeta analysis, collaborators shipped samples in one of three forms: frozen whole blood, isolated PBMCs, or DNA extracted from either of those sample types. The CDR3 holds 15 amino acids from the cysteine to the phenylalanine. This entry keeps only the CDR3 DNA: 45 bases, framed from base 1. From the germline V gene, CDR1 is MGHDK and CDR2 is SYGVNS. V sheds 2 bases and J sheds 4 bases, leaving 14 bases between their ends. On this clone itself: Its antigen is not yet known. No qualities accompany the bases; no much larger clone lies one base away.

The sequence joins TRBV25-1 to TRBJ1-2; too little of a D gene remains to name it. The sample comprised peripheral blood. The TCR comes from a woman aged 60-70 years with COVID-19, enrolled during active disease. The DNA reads TGTGCCAGCAGTGAAGGATGGGGAGTCTTCTATGGCTACACCTTC. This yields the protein CASSEGWGVFYGYTF.